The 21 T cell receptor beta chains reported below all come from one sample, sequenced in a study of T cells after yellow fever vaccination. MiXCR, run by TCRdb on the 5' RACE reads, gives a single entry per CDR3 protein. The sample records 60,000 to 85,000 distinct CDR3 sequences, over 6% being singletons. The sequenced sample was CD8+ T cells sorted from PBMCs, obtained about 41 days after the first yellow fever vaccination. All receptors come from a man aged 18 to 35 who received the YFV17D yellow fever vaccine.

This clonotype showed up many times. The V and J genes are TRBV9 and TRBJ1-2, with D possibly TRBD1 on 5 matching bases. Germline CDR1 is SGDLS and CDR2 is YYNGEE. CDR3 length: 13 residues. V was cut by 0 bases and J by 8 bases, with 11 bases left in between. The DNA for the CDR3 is TGTGCCAGCAGCGTAGAGGGGCGTAGAGGCTACACCTTC. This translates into CASSVEGRRGYTF.

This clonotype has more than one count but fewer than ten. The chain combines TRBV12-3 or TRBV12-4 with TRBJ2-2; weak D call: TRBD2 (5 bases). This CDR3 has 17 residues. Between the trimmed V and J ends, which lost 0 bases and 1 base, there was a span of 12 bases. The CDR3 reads CASSLAPGFMNTGELFF. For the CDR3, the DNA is TGTGCCAGCAGTTTAGCGCCGGGGTTCATGAACACCGGGGAGCTGTTTTTT.

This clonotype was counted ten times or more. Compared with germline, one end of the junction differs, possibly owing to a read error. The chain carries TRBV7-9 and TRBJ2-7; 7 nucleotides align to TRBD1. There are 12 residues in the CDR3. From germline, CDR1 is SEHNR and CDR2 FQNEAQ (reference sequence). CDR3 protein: CASSLATGEICF. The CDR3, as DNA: TGTGCCAGCAGCTTAGCCACAGGGGAAATTTGCTTC. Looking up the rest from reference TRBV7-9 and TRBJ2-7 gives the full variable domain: DTGVSQNPRHKITKRGQNVTFRCDPISEHNRLYWYRQTLGQGPEFLTYFQNEAQLEKSRLLSDRFSAERPKGSFSTLEIQRTEQGDSAMYLCASSLATGEICFGPGTRLTVT.

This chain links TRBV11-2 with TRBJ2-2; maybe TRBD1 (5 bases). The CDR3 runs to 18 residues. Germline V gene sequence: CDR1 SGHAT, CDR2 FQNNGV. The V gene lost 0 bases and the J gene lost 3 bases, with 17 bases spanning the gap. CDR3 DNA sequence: TGTGCCAGCAGCTTAGATCGTGGTCTCAGGGATCACACCGGGGAGCTGTTTTTT. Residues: CASSLDRGLRDHTGELFF.

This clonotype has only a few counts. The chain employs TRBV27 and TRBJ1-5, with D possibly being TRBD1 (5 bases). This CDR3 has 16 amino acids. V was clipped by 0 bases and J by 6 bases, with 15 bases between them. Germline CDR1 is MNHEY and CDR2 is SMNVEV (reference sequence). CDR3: CASSLSEPRETQPQHF. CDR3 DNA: TGTGCCAGCAGTTTATCAGAGCCCAGGGAAACTCAGCCCCAGCATTTT.

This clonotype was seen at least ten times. This CDR3 is CASSHHLGQNTEAFF. The CDR3 DNA reads as TGTGCCAGCAGCCATCACTTGGGGCAGAACACTGAAGCTTTCTTT. The gene calls are TRBV14 and TRBJ1-1; TRBD1 might be the D (5 bases). In germline, CDR1 is SGHDN, CDR2 FVKESK. The CDR3 totals 15 residues. V shed 3 bases and J shed 1 base, with 12 bases lying between them.

The DNA of the CDR3 is TGTGCCAGCAGCTTAGTCGGGGAGAGGGCGGACACTGAAGCTTTCTTT. Amino acid sequence: CASSLVGERADTEAFF. The chain joins TRBV7-9 to TRBJ1-1, with D unclear. The V end was cut by 1 base, the J end by 3 bases, with 15 bases between. The CDR3 loop spans 16 amino acids. The germline V gene encodes CDR1 SEHNR and CDR2 FQNEAQ (reference sequence).

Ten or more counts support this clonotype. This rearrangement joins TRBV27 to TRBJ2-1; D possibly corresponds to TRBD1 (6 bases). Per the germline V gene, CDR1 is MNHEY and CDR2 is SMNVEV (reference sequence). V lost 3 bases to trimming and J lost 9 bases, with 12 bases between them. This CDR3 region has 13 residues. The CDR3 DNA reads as TGTGCCAGCAGTTTCACAGGGCTCGGTGAGCAGTTCTTC. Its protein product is CASSFTGLGEQFF.

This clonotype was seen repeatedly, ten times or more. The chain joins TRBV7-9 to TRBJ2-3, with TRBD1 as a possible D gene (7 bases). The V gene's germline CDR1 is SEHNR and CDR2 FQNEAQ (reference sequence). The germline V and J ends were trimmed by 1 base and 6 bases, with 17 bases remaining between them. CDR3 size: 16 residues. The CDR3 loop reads CASSLGSSAGGDTQYF. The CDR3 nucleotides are TGTGCCAGCAGCTTAGGCTCTTCGGCAGGGGGGGATACGCAGTATTTT.

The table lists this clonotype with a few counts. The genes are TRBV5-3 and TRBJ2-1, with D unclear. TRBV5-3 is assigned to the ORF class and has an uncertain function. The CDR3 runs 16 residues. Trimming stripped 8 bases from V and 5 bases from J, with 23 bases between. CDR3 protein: CASSFGPVGSDNEQFF. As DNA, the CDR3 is TGTGCCAGCAGTTTCGGACCGGTAGGGTCGGACAATGAGCAGTTCTTC.

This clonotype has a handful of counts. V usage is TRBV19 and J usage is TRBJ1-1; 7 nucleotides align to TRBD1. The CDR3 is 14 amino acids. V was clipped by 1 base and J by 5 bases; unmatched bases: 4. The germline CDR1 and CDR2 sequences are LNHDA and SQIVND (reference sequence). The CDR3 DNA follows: TGTGCCAGTAGTATAGGGGAGGGGGCAACTGAAGCTTTCTTT. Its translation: CASSIGEGATEAFF.

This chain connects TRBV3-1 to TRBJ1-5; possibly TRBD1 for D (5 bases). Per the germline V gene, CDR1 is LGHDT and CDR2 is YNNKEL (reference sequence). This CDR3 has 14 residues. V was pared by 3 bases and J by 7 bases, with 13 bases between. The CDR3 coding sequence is TGTGCCAGCAGCCAGGGGGGATACAAGCAGCCCCAGCATTTT. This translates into CASSQGGYKQPQHF.

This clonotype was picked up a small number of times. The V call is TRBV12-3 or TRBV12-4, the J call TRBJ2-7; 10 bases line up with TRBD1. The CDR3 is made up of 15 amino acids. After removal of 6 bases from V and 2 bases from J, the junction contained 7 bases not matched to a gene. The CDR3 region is CASSPPGTGAYEQYF. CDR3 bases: TGTGCCAGCAGCCCCCCCGGGACAGGGGCCTACGAGCAGTACTTC.

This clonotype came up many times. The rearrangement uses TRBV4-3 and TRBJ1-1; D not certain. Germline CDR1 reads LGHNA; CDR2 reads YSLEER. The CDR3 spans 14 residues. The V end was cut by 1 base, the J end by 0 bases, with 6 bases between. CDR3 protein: CASSQAGMNTEAFF. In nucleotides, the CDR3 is TGCGCCAGCAGCCAAGCCGGCATGAACACTGAAGCTTTCTTT.

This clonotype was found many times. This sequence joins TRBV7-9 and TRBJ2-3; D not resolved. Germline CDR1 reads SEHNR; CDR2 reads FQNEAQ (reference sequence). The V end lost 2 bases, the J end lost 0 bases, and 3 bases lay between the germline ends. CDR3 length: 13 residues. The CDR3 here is CASSLYSTDTQYF. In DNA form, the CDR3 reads TGTGCCAGCAGCTTATATAGCACAGATACGCAGTATTTT.

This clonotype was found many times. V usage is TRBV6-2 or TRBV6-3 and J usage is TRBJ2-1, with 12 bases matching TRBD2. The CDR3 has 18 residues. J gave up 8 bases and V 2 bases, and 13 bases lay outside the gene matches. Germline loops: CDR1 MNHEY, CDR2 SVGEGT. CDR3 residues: CASSYARLAGDSGDEQFF. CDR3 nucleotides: TGTGCCAGCAGTTACGCCCGACTAGCGGGGGACTCTGGGGATGAGCAGTTCTTC.

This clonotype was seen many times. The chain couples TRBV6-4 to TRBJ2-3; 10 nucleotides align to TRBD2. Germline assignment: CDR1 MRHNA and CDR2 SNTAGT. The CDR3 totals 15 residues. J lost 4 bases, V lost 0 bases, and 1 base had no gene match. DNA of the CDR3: TGTGCCAGCAGTGACTCAGCGGGGGGGCCAGATACGCAGTATTTT. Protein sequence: CASSDSAGGPDTQYF.

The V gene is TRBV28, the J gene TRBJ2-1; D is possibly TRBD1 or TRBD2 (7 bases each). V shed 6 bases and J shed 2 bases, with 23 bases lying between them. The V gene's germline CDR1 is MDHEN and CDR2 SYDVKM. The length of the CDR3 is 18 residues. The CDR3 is CASSSIRGQGGAYNEQFF. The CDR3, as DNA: TGTGCCAGCAGCTCAATTCGCGGCCAGGGGGGGGCCTACAATGAGCAGTTCTTC.

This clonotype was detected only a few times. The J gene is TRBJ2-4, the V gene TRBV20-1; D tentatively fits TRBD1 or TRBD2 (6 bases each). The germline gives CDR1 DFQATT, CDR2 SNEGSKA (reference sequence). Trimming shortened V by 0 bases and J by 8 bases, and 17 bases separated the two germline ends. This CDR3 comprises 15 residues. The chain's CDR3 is CSARDSPGEVDIQYF. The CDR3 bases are TGCAGTGCTAGAGATAGTCCAGGGGAGGTGGACATTCAGTACTTC.

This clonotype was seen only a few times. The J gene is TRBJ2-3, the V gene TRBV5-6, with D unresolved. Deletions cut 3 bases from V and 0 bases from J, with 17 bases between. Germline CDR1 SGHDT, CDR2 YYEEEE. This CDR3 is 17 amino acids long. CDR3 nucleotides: TGTGCCAGCAGCTCCTTCGATCGAAGTCCAAGCACAGATACGCAGTATTTT. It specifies CASSSFDRSPSTDTQYF.

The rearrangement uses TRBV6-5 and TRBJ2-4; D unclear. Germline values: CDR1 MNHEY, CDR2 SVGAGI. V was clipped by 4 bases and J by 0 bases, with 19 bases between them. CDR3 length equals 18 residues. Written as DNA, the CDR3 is TGTGCCAGCAGTTCTGGACCGTTTACCCTCCTAGCCAAAAACATTCAGTACTTC. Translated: CASSSGPFTLLAKNIQYF.